The 25 T cell receptor beta chains in this list originate from one sample, sequenced in a study of blood T cell repertoires in COVID-19. Sequencing used immunoSEQ multiplex PCR; TCRdb keeps in-frame clones, though not all of them. The sample records fewer than 250,000 clones, approximately 91% being singletons. Sequenced: peripheral blood. These receptors all stem from a woman aged 40 to 49 with acute or convalescent COVID-19.

CDR3 sequence reads: CASSVGQDRGRRYGYTF. CDR3 DNA: TGTGCCAGCAGCGTAGGGCAGGACAGGGGGCGGAGGTATGGCTACACCTTC. The chain combines TRBV9 with TRBJ1-2; 11 nucleotides agree with TRBD1. This CDR3 contains 17 residues. Trimming took 0 bases from V and 5 from J; bases not matched to a gene: 9. Germline CDR1 is SGDLS and CDR2 is YYNGEE.

The chain has TRBV11-2 and TRBJ2-7, with TRBD1 matching 7 bases. Unmatched junction bases numbered 0, after V lost 1 base and J lost 3 bases. The CDR3 loop spans 13 amino acids. Germline V gene lookup returns CDR1 SGHAT and CDR2 FQNNGV. In DNA form, the CDR3 reads TGTGCCAGCAGCTTAGGGACAGGCTACGAGCAGTACGTC. Its protein product is CASSLGTGYEQYV.

This chain links TRBV5-4 with TRBJ1-4, with D uncertain. The CDR3 length is 15 residues. From germline, CDR1 is SGHNT and CDR2 YYREEE (reference sequence). The ends were cut back, 4 bases at V and 1 base at J, with 11 bases in the middle. The DNA for the CDR3 is TGTGCCAGCAGCCCCGCAGGTGGAACTAATGAAAAACTGTTTTTT. Translating gives CASSPAGGTNEKLFF.

This chain uses TRBV6-6 with TRBJ2-1, with D maybe TRBD2 (7 bases). V lost 0 bases and J 10 bases, leaving 19 bases between the germline ends. This CDR3 is 16 amino acids long. Germline CDR1 MNHNY, CDR2 SVGAGI (reference sequence). The CDR3 DNA sequence: TGTGCCAGCAGTTACTCGGGCGGGGGCACTCCAAGGGAGCAGTTCTTC. It specifies CASSYSGGGTPREQFF.

The chain recombines TRBV9 with TRBJ2-3, with D possibly matching TRBD1 (6 bases). The germline gives CDR1 SGDLS, CDR2 YYNGEE. The CDR3 is made up of 14 amino acids. Trimming cost V 3 bases and J 7 bases, with 15 bases left between them. The CDR3 sequence: CASSAQGSSNTQYF. The CDR3 coding sequence is TGTGCCAGCAGCGCCCAGGGGTCCTCGAATACGCAGTATTTT.

The chain combines TRBV24-1 with TRBJ1-2; 9 bases are shared with TRBD1. This CDR3 region has 15 residues. With V trimmed by 4 bases and J by 6 bases, 8 bases remained unmatched. The V gene's germline CDR1 is KGHDR and CDR2 SFDVKD. The CDR3, as DNA: TGTGCCACCAGTGACCCAGGGGACAGGGTAAATGGCTACACCTTC. Translation gives CATSDPGDRVNGYTF.

This chain joins TRBV24-1 and TRBJ1-2; TRBD1 matches at 9 bases. This CDR3 spans 15 amino acids. V was clipped by 2 bases and J by 4 bases; unmatched bases: 4. CDR1 and CDR2 (germline): KGHDR, SFDVKD. The DNA of the CDR3 is TGTGCCACCAGTGATTACACAGGGGGCTCCTATGGCTACACCTTC. This translates into CATSDYTGGSYGYTF.

The J gene is TRBJ1-2, the V gene TRBV3-1 (or the pseudogene TRBV3-2); 9 nucleotides agree with TRBD1. J gave up 6 bases and V 6 bases, and 11 bases lay outside the gene matches. This CDR3 comprises 15 residues. Per the germline V gene, CDR1 is LGHDT and CDR2 is YNNKEL (reference sequence). The CDR3 DNA is TGTGCCAGCAGTCGAACAGGGGGCTCGGGGAATGGCTACACCTTC. This gives the protein CASSRTGGSGNGYTF.

The gene calls are TRBV5-8 and TRBJ1-6, with 7 bases fitting TRBD1. Germline lookup yields CDR1 SGHTS and CDR2 YDEGEE. V was pared by 4 bases and J by 5 bases, with 6 bases of the junction left unmatched. This CDR3 comprises 15 residues. CDR3: CASSLPGQHNSPLHF. CDR3 coding DNA: TGTGCCAGCAGCCTTCCGGGACAGCATAATTCACCCCTCCACTTT.

J is TRBJ2-2 and V is TRBV5-1, with 11 bases matching TRBD1. The CDR3 totals 15 residues. Germline-derived CDR1 and CDR2 are SGHRS and YFSETQ. Unmatched junction bases numbered 4, after V lost 4 bases and J lost 5 bases. In DNA, the CDR3 is TGCGCCAGCAGCCGCGGGACAGGGGGGACCGGGGAGCTGTTTTTT. It is translated as CASSRGTGGTGELFF.

This rearrangement joins TRBV9 to TRBJ2-5; 12 bases map to TRBD2. The CDR3 has 15 amino acids. Germline CDR1 reads SGDLS; CDR2 reads YYNGEE. V was clipped by 4 bases and J by 5 bases; unmatched bases: 6. The CDR3 reads CASSPSGGVGETQYF. The CDR3 bases are TGTGCCAGCAGCCCTAGCGGGGGGGTCGGTGAGACCCAGTACTTC.

The chain recombines TRBV2 with TRBJ2-3; 9 positions match TRBD2. The germline V gene has CDR1 SNHLY and CDR2 FYNNEI. The CDR3 length is 13 residues. J gave up 3 bases and V 10 bases, and 5 bases lay outside the gene matches. CDR3 in amino acids: CAMRGLATDTQYF. The CDR3 nucleotides read TGTGCCATGCGGGGACTAGCAACAGATACGCAGTATTTT.

The chain couples TRBV5-6 to TRBJ2-2; 9 nucleotides agree with TRBD1. After removal of 4 bases from V and 6 bases from J, the junction contained 16 bases not matched to a gene. Germline CDR1 SGHDT, CDR2 YYEEEE. The CDR3 has 18 residues. Here the CDR3 DNA reads TGTGCCAGCAGCCCCGCTGGGACAGGGAGGCTCACTGCCGGGGAGCTGTTTTTT. Amino acid sequence: CASSPAGTGRLTAGELFF.

The V call is TRBV19, the J call TRBJ2-1, with 14 bases aligning to TRBD2. With V trimmed by 2 bases and J by 9 bases, 6 bases remained unmatched. The CDR3 length is 16 residues. The V gene's germline CDR1 is LNHDA and CDR2 SQIVND (reference sequence). This chain's CDR3 is CASSIRLAGGQGEQFF. The CDR3 bases are TGTGCCAGTAGTATACGACTAGCGGGGGGGCAGGGTGAGCAGTTCTTC.

The rearrangement links TRBV7-9 to TRBJ2-3; tentatively, D is TRBD2 (5 bases). CDR1 SEHNR and CDR2 FQNEAQ come from the germline V gene (reference sequence). This CDR3 spans 14 amino acids. Trimming took off 5 bases at V and 4 bases at J, with 13 bases between the two ends. The CDR3 sequence: CASSISGMADTQYF. The DNA for the CDR3 is TGTGCCAGCAGCATCTCGGGGATGGCAGATACGCAGTATTTT.

The rearrangement uses TRBV10-1 and TRBJ2-5, with TRBD1 as a possible D gene (6 bases). Germline lookup yields CDR1 WNHNN and CDR2 SYGVQD (reference sequence). This CDR3 has 14 residues. V was cut by 4 bases and J by 5 bases, with 14 bases left in between. CDR3 nucleotide sequence: TGCGCCAGCAGTGCCCAACAGGGAGCTGAGACCCAGTACTTC. Translating it yields CASSAQQGAETQYF.

The chain is built from TRBV4-2 and TRBJ1-1; 9 positions match TRBD1. V lost 4 bases, J lost 7 bases, and 10 bases stayed unmatched. This CDR3 has 15 residues. Germline V gene lookup returns CDR1 LGHNA and CDR2 YNFKEQ. The CDR3 spells CASSRPGQGLLEAFF. The CDR3 DNA reads as TGTGCCAGCAGCCGCCCGGGACAGGGCTTGCTTGAAGCTTTCTTT.

The chain uses TRBV28 and TRBJ1-5, with D unclear. CDR1 and CDR2 from the germline V gene are MDHEN and SYDVKM. The V end was cut by 3 bases, the J end by 5 bases, with 8 bases between. The CDR3 runs to 13 residues. The CDR3 coding sequence is TGTGCCAGCAGTTTTAGGAGGGATCAGCCCCAGCATTTT. Protein product: CASSFRRDQPQHF.

V gene TRBV6-1 combines with J gene TRBJ1-2, with 7 bases identical to TRBD1. The CDR3 is made up of 15 amino acids. In germline, CDR1 is MNHNS, CDR2 SASEGT. With 2 bases clipped from V and 4 bases from J, the junction kept 7 bases outside the gene matches. Here the CDR3 reads CASSETTGSGYGYTF. CDR3 bases: TGTGCCAGCAGTGAAACGACAGGGAGCGGCTATGGCTACACCTTC.

Concerning this clone itself: The sample carries other DNA sequences with the same CDR3. The J gene is TRBJ1-1, the V gene TRBV12-3 or TRBV12-4; perhaps TRBD1 as D (6 bases). The length of the CDR3 is 13 residues. Trimming removed 2 bases from V and 5 bases from J, with 9 bases in between. The CDR3 loop reads CASSLTGRTEAFF. The DNA for the CDR3 is TGTGCCAGCAGTTTAACAGGGAGAACTGAAGCTTTCTTT.

The genes are TRBV2 and TRBJ2-1; D may be TRBD1 (5 bases). The CDR3 has 15 residues. Germline V gene lookup returns CDR1 SNHLY and CDR2 FYNNEI. Trimming stripped 4 bases from V and 3 bases from J, with 13 bases between. The CDR3 region has the DNA TGTGCCAGCAGTGCGCTCCAGGGTAGCTACAATGAGCAGTTCTTC. This sequence encodes CASSALQGSYNEQFF.

The chain has TRBV5-1 and TRBJ2-1, with 11 bases that match TRBD1. Looked up from germline, CDR1 is SGHRS and CDR2 is YFSETQ. CDR3 length equals 16 residues. V gave up 0 bases and J gave up 7 bases; unmatched junction bases: 6. The CDR3: CASSLDGQGAFNEQFF. The CDR3 DNA reads TGCGCCAGCAGCTTGGATGGACAGGGGGCATTTAATGAGCAGTTCTTC.

The chain couples TRBV4-1 to TRBJ1-5; TRBD1 aligns across 9 bases. Unmatched junction bases numbered 9, after V lost 3 bases and J lost 6 bases. Germline V gene sequence: CDR1 MGHRA, CDR2 YSYEKL. This CDR3 has 16 residues. CDR3 residues: CASSHLGQGVSQPQHF. The CDR3 DNA is TGCGCCAGCAGCCATCTGGGACAGGGTGTTAGTCAGCCCCAGCATTTT.

The rearrangement links TRBV3-1 (or the pseudogene TRBV3-2) to TRBJ1-2; D remains ambiguous. This CDR3 region has 12 residues. V lost 4 bases to trimming and J lost 8 bases, with 11 bases between them. CDR1 and CDR2 (germline): LGHDT, YNNKEL (reference sequence). CDR3 in DNA: TGTGCCAGCAGCCGGTCCGGGGTCGGCTACACCTTC. Its protein is CASSRSGVGYTF.

The J gene is TRBJ2-2, the V gene TRBV24-1; the match to TRBD1 covers 10 bases. Unmatched junction bases numbered 8, after V lost 1 base and J lost 4 bases. The CDR3 contains 18 residues. The germline CDR1 and CDR2 sequences are KGHDR and SFDVKD. CDR3 coding DNA: TGTGCCACCAGTGATTTCCAACGGGGGACAGGGGTCACCGGGGAGCTGTTTTTT. This sequence encodes CATSDFQRGTGVTGELFF.